The source of this T cell receptor (beta chain) is a study of a mutant IDH1 vaccine in newly diagnosed glioma. The length of the CDR3 is 16 residues. Germline V gives CDR1 LNHDA, CDR2 SQIVND (reference sequence). V dropped 4 bases and J dropped 11 bases, with 21 bases sitting between them. Concerning this clone: Its target is not known.

The protocol was immunoSEQ multiplex PCR, while the TCRdb copy is restricted to in-frame clones and leaves out a portion. This table holds approximately 61,000 clones, around 81% found once. Time point in this sample: week 35, safety follow-up. Vaccination used 300 ug of mutant IDH1 20-mer peptide per dose, with topical imiquimod. The sequencing here drew on PBMCs, taken from a glioma patient whose treatment included an IDH1 peptide vaccine. The rearrangement joins TRBV19 to TRBJ1-6; TRBD1 is a possible D gene (6 bases). The source is a man aged 35-49 years with glioma. The DNA for the CDR3 is TGTGCCAGTAGTACTTTCTCACAGGGAGGTTTTGCACCCCTCCACTTT. Encoded protein: CASSTFSQGGFAPLHF. Filled out from reference TRBV19 and TRBJ1-6, the complete variable domain reads DGGITQSPKYLFRKEGQNVTLSCEQNLNHDAMYWYRQDPGQGLRLIYYSQIVNDFQKGDIAEGYSVSREKKESFPLTVTSAQKNPTAFYLCASSTFSQGGFAPLHFGNGTRLTVT.